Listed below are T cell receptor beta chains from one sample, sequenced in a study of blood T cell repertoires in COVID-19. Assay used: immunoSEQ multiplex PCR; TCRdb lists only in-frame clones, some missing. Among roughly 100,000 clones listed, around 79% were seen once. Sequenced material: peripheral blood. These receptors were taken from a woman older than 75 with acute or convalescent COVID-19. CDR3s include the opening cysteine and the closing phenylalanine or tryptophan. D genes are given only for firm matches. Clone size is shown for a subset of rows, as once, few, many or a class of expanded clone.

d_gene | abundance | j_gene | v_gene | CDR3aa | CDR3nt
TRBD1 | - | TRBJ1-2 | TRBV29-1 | CSVVRQGYGYTF | TGCAGCGTTGTCAGACAGGGCTATGGCTACACCTTC
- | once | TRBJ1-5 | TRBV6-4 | CASNLRAVSNQPQHF | TGTGCCAGCAACCTCAGGGCCGTTAGCAATCAGCCCCAGCATTTT
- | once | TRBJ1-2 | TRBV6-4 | CASSVGGNYGYTF | TGTGCCAGCAGTGTGGGGGGAAACTATGGCTACACCTTC
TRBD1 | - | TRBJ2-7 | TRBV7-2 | CASSFGQVFYEQYF | TGTGCCAGCAGCTTCGGACAGGTTTTCTACGAGCAGTACTTC
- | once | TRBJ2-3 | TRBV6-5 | CASSLTRSTDTQYF | TGTGCCAGCAGTTTGACTAGGAGCACAGATACGCAGTATTTT
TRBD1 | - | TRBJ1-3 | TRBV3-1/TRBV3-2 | CASSQGTGGWDTIYF | TGTGCCAGCAGCCAAGGCACAGGGGGGTGGGACACCATATATTTT
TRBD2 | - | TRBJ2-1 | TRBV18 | CASSPIRGGARNEQFF | TGTGCCAGCTCACCCATCCGGGGGGGGGCCAGGAATGAGCAGTTCTTC
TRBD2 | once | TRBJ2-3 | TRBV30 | CAWSTLSGTYTDTQYF | TGTGCCTGGAGTACCCTGAGCGGGACCTACACAGATACGCAGTATTTT
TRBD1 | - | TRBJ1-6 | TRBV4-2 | CASSPQGESNSPLHF | TGTGCCAGCAGCCCCCAGGGGGAGAGTAATTCACCCCTCCACTTT
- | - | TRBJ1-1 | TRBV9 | CASSARGDWDTEAFF | TGTGCCAGCAGCGCTCGAGGCGATTGGGACACTGAAGCTTTCTTT